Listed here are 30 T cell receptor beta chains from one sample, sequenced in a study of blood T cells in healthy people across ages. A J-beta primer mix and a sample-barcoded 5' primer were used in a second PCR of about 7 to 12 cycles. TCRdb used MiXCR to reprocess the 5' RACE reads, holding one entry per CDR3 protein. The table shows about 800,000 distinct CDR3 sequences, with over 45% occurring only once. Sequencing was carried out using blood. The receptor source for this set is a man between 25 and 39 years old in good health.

The CDR3 DNA reads as TGCAGTGCTAGACAGACAGAGAGCTCCTACAATGAGCAGTTCTTC. It is translated as CSARQTESSYNEQFF. J is TRBJ2-1 and V is TRBV20-1; weak D call: TRBD1 (5 bases). The CDR3 length is 15 residues. Germline-derived CDR1 and CDR2 are DFQATT and SNEGSKA (reference sequence). V lost 2 bases to trimming and J lost 0 bases, with 11 bases between them.

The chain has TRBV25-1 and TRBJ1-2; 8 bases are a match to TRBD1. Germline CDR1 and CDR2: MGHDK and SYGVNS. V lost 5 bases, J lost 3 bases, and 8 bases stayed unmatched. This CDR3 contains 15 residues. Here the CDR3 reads CASSRGQGAHYGYTF. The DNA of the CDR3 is TGTGCCAGCAGTAGAGGACAGGGCGCTCACTATGGCTACACCTTC.

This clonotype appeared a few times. CDR3 sequence reads: CASSLQTSGGNIQYF. The CDR3 DNA follows: TGTGCCAGCAGCTTACAGACTAGCGGGGGCAACATTCAGTACTTC. The chain has TRBV7-8 and TRBJ2-4; 12 nucleotides align to TRBD2. The V and J ends lost 2 bases and 7 bases, in that order; junction bases with no gene match: 3. The CDR3 extends over 15 amino acids. From germline, CDR1 is SGHVS and CDR2 FQNEAQ.

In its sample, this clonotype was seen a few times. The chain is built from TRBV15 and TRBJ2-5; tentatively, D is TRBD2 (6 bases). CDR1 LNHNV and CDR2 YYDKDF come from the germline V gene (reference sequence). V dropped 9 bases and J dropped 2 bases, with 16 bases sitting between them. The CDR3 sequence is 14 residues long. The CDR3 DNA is TGTGCCACTAAACGGGGGTCAACTCAAGAGACCCAGTACTTC. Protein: CATKRGSTQETQYF.

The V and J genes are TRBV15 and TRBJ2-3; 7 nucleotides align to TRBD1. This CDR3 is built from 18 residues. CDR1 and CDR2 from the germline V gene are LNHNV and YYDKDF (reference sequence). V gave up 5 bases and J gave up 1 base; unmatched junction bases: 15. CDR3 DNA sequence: TGTGCCACCAGCCTGGGTGGGCGTACAGGGGTCGGCACAGATACGCAGTATTTT. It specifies CATSLGGRTGVGTDTQYF.

This CDR3 reads CASSRQGLTEAFF. As DNA, the CDR3 is TGTGCCAGCAGCAGACAGGGGCTCACTGAAGCTTTCTTT. The chain uses TRBV7-2 and TRBJ1-1; 8 bases align to TRBD1. V trimming: 5 bases; J trimming: 4 bases; junction bases outside the gene matches: 3. Germline CDR1 is SGHTA and CDR2 is FQGNSA. CDR3 length: 13 residues.

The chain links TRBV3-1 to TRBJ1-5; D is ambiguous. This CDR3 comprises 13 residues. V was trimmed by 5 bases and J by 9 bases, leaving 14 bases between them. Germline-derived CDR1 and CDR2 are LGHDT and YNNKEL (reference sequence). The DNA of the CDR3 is TGTGCCAGCAGCTCGTCCAAGCAGTCGCCCCAGCATTTT. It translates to CASSSSKQSPQHF. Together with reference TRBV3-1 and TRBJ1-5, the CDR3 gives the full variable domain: DTAVSQTPKYLVTQMGNDKSIKCEQNLGHDTMYWYKQDSKKFLKIMFSYNNKELIINETVPNRFSPKSPDKAHLNLHINSLELGDSAVYFCASSSSKQSPQHFGDGTRLSIL.

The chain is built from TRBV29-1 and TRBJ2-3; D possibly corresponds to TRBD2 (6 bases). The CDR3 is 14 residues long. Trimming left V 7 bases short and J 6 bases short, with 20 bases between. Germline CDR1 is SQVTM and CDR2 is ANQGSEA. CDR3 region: CSAPLEGGMDTQYF. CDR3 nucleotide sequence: TGCAGCGCCCCCTTGGAGGGAGGTATGGATACGCAGTATTTT.

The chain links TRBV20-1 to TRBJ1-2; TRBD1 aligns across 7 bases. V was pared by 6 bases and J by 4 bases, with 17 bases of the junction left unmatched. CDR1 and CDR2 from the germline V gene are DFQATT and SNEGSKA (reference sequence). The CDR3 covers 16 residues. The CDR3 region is CSAPTHYRGEGYGYTF. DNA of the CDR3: TGCAGTGCCCCGACACATTACAGGGGAGAGGGCTATGGCTACACCTTC.

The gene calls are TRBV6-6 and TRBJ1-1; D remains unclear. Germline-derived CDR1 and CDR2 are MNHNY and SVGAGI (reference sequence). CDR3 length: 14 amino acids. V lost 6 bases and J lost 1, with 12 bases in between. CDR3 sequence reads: CASRPPATNTEAFF. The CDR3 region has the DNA TGTGCCAGCAGACCACCCGCGACGAACACTGAAGCTTTCTTT.

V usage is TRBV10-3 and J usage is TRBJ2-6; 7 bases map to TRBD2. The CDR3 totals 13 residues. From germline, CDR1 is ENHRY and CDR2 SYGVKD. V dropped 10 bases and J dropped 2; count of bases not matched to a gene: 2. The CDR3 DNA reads TGTGCCACCCGGGGGGCTGGGGCCAACGTCCTGACTTTC. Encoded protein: CATRGAGANVLTF.

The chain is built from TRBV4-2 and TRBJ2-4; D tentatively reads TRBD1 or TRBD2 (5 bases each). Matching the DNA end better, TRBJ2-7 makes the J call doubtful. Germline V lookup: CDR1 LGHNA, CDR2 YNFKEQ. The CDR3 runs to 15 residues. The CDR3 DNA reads TGTGCCAGCAGCCAAGACCGGGACCAAGGCTACGAGCAGTACTTC. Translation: CASSQDRDQGYEQYF.

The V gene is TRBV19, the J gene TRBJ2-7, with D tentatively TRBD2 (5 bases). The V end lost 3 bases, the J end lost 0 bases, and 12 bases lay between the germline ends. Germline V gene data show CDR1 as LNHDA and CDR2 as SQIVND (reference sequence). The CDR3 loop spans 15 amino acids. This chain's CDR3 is CASSIRAESSYEQYF. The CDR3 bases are TGTGCCAGTAGTATTCGAGCGGAAAGCTCCTACGAGCAGTACTTC.

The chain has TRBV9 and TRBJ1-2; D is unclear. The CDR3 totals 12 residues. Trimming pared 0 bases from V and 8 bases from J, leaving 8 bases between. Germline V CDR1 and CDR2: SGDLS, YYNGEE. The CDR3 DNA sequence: TGTGCCAGCAGCGTAGGGGTCAGAGGCTACACCTTC. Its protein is CASSVGVRGYTF.

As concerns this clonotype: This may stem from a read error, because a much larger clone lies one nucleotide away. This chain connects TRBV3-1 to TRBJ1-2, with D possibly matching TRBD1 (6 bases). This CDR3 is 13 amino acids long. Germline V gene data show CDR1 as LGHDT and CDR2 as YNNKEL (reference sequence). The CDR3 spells CASTTTGAYDYTF. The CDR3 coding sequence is TGTGCCAGCACCACGACAGGAGCCTATGACTACACCTTC. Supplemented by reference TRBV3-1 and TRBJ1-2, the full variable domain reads DTAVSQTPKYLVTQMGNDKSIKCEQNLGHDTMYWYKQDSKKFLKIMFSYNNKELIINETVPNRFSPKSPDKAHLNLHINSLELGDSAVYFCASTTTGAYDYTFGSGTRLTVV.

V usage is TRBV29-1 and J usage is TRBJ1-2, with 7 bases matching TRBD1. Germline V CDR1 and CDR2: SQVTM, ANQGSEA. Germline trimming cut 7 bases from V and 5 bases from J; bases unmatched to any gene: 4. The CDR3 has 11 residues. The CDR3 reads CSGQGGYGYTF. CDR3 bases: TGCAGCGGACAGGGAGGTTATGGCTACACCTTC.

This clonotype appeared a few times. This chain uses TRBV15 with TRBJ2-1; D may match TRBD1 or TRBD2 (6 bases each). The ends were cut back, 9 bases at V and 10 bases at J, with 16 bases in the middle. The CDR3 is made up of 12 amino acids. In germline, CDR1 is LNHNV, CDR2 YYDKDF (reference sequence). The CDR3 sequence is CATTPTGREQFF. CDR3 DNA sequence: TGTGCCACTACCCCCACAGGGAGGGAGCAGTTCTTC.

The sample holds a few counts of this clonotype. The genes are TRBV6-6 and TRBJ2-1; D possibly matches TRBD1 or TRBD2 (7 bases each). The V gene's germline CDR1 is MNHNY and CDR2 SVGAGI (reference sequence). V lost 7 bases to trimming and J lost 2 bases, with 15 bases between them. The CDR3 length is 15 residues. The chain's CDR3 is CASTRGGSTYNEQFF. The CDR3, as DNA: TGTGCCAGCACCAGGGGGGGGTCTACCTACAATGAGCAGTTCTTC.

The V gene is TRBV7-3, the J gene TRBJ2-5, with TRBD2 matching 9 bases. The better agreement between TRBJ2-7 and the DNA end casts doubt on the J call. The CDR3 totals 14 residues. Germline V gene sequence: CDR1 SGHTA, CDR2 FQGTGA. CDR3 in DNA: TGTGCCAGCAGCCAGCAAAGCGGGAGGAACGAGCAGTACTTC. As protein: CASSQQSGRNEQYF.

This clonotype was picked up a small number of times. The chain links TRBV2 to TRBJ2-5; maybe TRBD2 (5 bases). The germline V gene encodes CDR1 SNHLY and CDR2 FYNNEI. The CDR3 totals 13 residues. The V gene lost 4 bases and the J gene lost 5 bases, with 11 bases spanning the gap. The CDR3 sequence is CASSADYAETQYF. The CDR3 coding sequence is TGTGCCAGCAGTGCCGACTACGCGGAGACCCAGTACTTC.

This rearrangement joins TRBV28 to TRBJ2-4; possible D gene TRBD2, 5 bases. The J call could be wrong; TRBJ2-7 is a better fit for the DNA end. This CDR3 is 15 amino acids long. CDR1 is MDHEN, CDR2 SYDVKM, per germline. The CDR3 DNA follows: TGTGCCACAGTGACCCCCGGGAATCCCCGGTACGAGCAGTACTTC. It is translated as CATVTPGNPRYEQYF.

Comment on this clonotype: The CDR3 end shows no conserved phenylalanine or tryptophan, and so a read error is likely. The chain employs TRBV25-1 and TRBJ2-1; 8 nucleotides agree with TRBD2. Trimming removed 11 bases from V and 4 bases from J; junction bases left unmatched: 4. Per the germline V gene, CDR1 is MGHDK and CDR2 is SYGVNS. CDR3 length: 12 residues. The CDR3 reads CAVSGNYNEQFL. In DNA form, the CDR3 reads TGTGCCGTTAGCGGGAATTACAATGAGCAGTTCTTA.

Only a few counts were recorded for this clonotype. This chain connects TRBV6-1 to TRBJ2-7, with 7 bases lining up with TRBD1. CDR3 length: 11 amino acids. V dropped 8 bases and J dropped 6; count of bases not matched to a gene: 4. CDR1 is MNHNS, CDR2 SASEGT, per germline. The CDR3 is CASDRAREQYF. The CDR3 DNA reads TGTGCCAGCGACAGGGCACGCGAGCAGTACTTC.

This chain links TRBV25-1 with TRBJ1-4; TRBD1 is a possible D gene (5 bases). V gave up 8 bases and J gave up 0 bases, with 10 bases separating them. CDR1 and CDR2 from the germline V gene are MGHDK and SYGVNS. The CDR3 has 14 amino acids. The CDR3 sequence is CASGSGATNEKLFF. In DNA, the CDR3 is TGTGCCAGCGGCTCGGGGGCAACTAATGAAAAACTGTTTTTT.

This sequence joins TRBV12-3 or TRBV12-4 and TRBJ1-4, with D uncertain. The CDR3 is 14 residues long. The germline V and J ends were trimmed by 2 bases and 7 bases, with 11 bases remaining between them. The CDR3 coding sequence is TGTGCCAGCAGTTTATTGTACAGAGGTGAAAAACTGTTTTTT. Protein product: CASSLLYRGEKLFF.

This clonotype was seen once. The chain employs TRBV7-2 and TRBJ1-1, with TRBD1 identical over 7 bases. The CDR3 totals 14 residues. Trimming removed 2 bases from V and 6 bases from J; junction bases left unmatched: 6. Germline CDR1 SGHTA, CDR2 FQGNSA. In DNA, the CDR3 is TGTGCCAGCAGCTTAAGGGGGCGCGTTCCTGAAGCTTTCTTT. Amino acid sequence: CASSLRGRVPEAFF. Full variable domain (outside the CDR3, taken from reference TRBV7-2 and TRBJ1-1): GAGVSQSPSNKVTEKGKDVELRCDPISGHTALYWYRQSLGQGLEFLIYFQGNSAPDKSGLPSDRFSAERTGGSVSTLTIQRTQQEDSAVYLCASSLRGRVPEAFFGQGTRLTVV.

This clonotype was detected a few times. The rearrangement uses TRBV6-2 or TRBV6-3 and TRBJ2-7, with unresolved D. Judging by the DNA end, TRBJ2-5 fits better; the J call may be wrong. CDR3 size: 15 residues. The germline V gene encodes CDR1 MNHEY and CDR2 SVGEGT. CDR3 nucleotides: TGTGCCAGCAGTTATGGCGACTCGAGTCAAGAGACCCAGTACTTC. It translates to CASSYGDSSQETQYF.

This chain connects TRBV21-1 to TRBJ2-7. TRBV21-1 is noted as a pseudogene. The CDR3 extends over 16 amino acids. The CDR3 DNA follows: TGTGCCAGCAGCAAAGTTTTAGGCACGAGCTCCTACGAGCAGTACTTC. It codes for CASSKVLGTSSYEQYF.

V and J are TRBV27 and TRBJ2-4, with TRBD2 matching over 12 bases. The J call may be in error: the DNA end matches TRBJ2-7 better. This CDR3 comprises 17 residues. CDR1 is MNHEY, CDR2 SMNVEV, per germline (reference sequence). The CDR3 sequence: CASSLSLAGGPVYEQYF. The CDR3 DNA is TGTGCCAGCAGTTTATCCCTAGCGGGGGGGCCAGTCTACGAGCAGTACTTC.

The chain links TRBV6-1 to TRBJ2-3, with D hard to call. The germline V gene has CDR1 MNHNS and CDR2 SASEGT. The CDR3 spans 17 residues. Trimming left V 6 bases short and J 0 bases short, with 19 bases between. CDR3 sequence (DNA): TGTGCCAGCAGGCCAAATCCCCCAGGCCCCAGCACAGATACGCAGTATTTT. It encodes CASRPNPPGPSTDTQYF.